Sequencing of this T cell receptor beta chain was carried out in a study of beta chain features in type 1 diabetes. Reverse transcription of all isolated RNA meant that expressed TCRB transcripts were sequenced. Here immunoSEQ multiplex PCR was the method, and the copy in TCRdb shows in-frame clones only, minus some. The profile shows under 950,000 clones, about a sixth of them singletons. CDR1 and CDR2 from the germline V gene are MNHEY and SVGAGI. The CDR3 covers 14 residues. Between the trimmed V and J ends, which lost 6 bases and 0 bases, there was a span of 12 bases. The chain combines TRBV6-5 with TRBJ2-7, with D perhaps TRBD1 (6 bases). The source of this sequence is a young woman in good health. Material: naive CD4+ T cells from blood. Here the CDR3 reads CASRGQSASYEQYF. CDR3 bases: TGTGCCAGCAGAGGACAGTCTGCCTCCTACGAGCAGTACTTC.